This paragraph reports one T cell receptor (beta chain). Its antigen is not identified. The data derive from a study of cytomegalovirus exposure and HLA in healthy donors. Overall study results and limits: CMV serostatus was the only immune exposure information that was available. Some TCR beta chains (about 170 of them) were listed as cytomegalovirus-associated. A later analysis linked 16,951 TCR beta sequences to HLA alleles at 0.05 false discovery rate.

PCR involved 60 Vbeta and 13 Jbeta primers. Assay used: immunoSEQ multiplex PCR; TCRdb lists only in-frame clones, some missing. In total, the table holds around 80,000 clones. In germline, CDR1 is SGHVS, CDR2 FQNEAQ. The CDR3 extends over 14 amino acids. Trimming cost V 5 bases and J 2 bases, with 11 bases left between them. The receptor was derived from a man in his forties or fifties in good health and CMV-seronegative. Sample: PBMCs. The V and J genes are TRBV7-8 and TRBJ2-3; D remains ambiguous. CDR3 bases: TGTGCCAGCAGCCCACTCCTCTTCACAGATACGCAGTATTTT. Protein sequence: CASSPLLFTDTQYF.